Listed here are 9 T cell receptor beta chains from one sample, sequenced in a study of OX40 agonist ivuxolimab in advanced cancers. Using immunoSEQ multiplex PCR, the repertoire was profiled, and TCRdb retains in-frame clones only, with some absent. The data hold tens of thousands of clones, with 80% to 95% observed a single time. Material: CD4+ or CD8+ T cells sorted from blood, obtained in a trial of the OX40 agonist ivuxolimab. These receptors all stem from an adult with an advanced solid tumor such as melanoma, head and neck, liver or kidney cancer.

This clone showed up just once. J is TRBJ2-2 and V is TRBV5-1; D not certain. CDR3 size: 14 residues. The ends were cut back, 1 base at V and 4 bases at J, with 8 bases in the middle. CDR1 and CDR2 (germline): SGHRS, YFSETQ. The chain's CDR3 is CASSLPDGTGELFF. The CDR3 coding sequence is TGCGCCAGCAGCTTGCCAGACGGCACCGGGGAGCTGTTTTTT. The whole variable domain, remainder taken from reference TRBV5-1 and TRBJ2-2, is KAGVTQTPRYLIKTRGQQVTLSCSPISGHRSVSWYQQTPGQGLQFLFEYFSETQRNKGNFPGRFSGRQFSNSRSEMNVSTLELGDSALYLCASSLPDGTGELFFGEGSRLTVL.

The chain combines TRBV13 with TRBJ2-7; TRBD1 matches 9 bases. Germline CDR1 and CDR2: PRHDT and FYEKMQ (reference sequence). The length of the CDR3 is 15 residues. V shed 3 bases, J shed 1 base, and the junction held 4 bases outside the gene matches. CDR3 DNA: TGTGCCAGCAGCTTTGGGACAGGGCCTTCCTACGAGCAGTACTTC. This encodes CASSFGTGPSYEQYF. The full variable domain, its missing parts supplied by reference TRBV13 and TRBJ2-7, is AAGVIQSPRHLIKEKRETATLKCYPIPRHDTVYWYQQGPGQDPQFLISFYEKMQSDKGSIPDRFSAQQFSDYHSELNMSSLELGDSALYFCASSFGTGPSYEQYFGPGTRLTVT.

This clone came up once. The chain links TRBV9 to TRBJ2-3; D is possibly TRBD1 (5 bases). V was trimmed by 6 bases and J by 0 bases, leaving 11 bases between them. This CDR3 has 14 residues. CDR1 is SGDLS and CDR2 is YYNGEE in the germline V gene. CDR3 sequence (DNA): TGTGCCAGCAACCTATGGGGCAGCACAGATACGCAGTATTTT. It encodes CASNLWGSTDTQYF.

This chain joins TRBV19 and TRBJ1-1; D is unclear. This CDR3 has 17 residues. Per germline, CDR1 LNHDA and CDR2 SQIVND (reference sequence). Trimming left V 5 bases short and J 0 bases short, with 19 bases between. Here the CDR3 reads CASSPEWSGFMNTEAFF. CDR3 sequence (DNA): TGTGCCAGTAGTCCCGAGTGGAGCGGCTTTATGAACACTGAAGCTTTCTTT.

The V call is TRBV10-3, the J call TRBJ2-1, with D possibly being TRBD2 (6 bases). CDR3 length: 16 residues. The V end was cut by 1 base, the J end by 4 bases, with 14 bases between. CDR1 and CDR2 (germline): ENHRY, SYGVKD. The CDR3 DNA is TGTGCCATCAGTGAGTTTTCCGGGACTGGATACAATGAGCAGTTCTTC. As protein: CAISEFSGTGYNEQFF.

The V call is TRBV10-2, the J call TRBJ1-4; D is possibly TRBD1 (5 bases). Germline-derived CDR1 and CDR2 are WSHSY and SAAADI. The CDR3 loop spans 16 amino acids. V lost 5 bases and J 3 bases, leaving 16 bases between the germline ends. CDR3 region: CASSTLRTGANEKLFF. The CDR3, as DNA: TGCGCCAGCAGTACGCTCAGGACGGGGGCTAATGAAAAACTGTTTTTT.

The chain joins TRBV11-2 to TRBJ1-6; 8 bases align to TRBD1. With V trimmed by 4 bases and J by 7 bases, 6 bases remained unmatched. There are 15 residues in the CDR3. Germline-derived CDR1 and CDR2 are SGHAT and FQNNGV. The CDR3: CASSSRQGPNSPLHF. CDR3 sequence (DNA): TGTGCCAGCAGCTCGAGACAGGGGCCCAATTCACCCCTCCACTTT.

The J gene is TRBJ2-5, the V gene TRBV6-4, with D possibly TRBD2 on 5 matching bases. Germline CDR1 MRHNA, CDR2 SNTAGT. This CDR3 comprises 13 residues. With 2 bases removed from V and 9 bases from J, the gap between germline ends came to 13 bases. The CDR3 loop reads CASSDDGMPAQYF. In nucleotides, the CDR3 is TGTGCCAGCAGTGACGACGGGATGCCGGCCCAGTACTTC.

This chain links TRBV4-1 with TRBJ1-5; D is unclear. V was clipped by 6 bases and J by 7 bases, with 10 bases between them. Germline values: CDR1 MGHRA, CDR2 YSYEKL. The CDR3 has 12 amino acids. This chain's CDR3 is CASRAPGQPQHF. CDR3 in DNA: TGCGCCAGCAGGGCCCCGGGGCAGCCCCAGCATTTT.